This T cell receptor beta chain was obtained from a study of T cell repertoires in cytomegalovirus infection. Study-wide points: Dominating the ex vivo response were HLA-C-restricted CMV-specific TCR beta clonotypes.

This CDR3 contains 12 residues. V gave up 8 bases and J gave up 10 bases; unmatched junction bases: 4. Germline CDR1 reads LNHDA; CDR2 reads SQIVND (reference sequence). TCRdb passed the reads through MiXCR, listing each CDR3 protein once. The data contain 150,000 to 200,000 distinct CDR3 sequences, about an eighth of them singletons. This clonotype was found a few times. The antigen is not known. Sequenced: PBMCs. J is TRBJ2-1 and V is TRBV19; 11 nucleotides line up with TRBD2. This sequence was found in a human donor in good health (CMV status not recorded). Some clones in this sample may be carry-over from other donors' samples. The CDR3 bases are TGTGCCAGTGGGACTAGCGGACCGGAGCAGTTCTTC. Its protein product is CASGTSGPEQFF.